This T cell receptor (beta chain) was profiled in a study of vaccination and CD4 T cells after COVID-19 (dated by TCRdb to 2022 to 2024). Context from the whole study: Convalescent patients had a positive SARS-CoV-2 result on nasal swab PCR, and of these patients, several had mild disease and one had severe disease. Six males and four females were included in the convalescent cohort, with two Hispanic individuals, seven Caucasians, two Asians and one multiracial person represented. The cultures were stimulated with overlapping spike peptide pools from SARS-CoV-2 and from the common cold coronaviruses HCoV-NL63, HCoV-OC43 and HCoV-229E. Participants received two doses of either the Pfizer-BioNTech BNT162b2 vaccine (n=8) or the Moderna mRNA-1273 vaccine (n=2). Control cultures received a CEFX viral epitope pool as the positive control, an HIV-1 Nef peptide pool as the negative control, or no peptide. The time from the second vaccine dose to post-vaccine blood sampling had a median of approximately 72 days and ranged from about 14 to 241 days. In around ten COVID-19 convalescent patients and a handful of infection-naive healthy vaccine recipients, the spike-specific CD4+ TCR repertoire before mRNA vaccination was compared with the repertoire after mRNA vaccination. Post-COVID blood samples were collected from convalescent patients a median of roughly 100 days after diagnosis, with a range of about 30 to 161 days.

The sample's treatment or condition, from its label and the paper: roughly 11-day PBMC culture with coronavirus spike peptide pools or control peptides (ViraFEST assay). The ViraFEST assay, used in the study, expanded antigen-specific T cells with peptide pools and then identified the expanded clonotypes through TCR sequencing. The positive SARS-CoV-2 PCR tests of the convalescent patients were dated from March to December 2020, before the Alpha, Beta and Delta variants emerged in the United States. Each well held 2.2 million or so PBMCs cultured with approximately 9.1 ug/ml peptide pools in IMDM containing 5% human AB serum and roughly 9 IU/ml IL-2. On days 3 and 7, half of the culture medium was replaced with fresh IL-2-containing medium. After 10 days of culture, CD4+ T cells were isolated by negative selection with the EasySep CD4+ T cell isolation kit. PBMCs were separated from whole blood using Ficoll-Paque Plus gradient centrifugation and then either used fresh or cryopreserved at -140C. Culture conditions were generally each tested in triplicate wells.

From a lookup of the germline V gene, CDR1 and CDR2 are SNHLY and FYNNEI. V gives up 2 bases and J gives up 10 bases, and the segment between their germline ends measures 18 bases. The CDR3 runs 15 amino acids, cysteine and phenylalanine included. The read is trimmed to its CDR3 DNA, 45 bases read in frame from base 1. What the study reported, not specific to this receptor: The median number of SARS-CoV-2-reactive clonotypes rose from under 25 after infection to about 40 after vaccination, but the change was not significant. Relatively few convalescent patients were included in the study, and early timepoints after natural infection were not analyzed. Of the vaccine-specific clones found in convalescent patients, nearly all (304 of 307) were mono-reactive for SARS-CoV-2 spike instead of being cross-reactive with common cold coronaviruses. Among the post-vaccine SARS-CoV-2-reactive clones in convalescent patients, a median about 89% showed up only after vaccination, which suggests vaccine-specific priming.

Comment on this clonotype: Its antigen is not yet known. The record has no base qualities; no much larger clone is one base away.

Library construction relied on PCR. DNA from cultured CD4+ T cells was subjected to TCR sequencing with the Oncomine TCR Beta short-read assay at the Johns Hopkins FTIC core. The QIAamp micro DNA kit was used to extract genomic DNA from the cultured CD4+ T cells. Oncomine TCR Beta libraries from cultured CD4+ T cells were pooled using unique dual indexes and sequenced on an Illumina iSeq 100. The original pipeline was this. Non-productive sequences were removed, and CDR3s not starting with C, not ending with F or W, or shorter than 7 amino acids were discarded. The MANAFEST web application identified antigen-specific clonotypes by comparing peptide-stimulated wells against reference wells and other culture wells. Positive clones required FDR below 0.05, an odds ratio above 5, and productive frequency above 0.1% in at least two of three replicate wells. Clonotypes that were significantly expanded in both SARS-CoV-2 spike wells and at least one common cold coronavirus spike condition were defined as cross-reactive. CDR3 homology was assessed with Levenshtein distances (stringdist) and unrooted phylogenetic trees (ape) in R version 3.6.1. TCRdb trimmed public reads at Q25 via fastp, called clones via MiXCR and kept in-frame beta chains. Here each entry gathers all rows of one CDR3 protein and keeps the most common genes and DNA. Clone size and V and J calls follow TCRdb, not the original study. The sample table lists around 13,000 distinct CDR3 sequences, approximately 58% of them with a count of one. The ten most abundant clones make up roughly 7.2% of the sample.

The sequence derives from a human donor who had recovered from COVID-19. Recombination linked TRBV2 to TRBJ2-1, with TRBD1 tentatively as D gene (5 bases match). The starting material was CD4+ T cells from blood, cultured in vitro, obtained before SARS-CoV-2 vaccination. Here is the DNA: TGTGCCAGCAGTGAACTCCTAGGGGTAGTCGGGGAGCAGTTCTTC. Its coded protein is CASSELLGVVGEQFF.